This T cell receptor beta chain stems from a study of CD8 T cells in ankylosing spondylitis. TCRdb reprocessed the 5' RACE reads with MiXCR, giving one entry per CDR3 protein. The sample contains under 130,000 distinct CDR3 sequences, 20% to 30% of which appear only once. J was trimmed by 4 bases and V by 1 base; bases with no gene match: 10. The CDR3 runs 17 residues. The germline CDR1 and CDR2 sequences are SGHDN and FVKESK. Input material: synovial fluid, either unsorted or a sorted T cell fraction (not recorded which). This sequence originates from a male donor with ankylosing spondylitis. The V call is TRBV14, the J call TRBJ2-1; 7 positions match TRBD2. The CDR3 DNA sequence: TGTGCCAGCAGCCAAGCTCTGGGGAGGGCCGGTTACAATGAGCAGTTCTTC. Translating it yields CASSQALGRAGYNEQFF.